This entry features one T cell receptor (beta chain) sequence. CDR3 size: 14 residues. Trimming removed 1 base from V and 2 bases from J, with 8 bases in between. Germline V lookup: CDR1 SEHNR, CDR2 FQNEAQ (reference sequence). This entry belongs to a study of blood T cell repertoires in COVID-19. As for the study in general: Researchers got acute and convalescent COVID-19 samples from the United States, Italy and Spain.

TCRdb's table, derived via immunoSEQ multiplex PCR, lists solely in-frame clones and lacks some. The sample lists around 450,000 clones; about 90% were seen once. The sequenced material came from PBMCs or T cells enriched from blood (not recorded which). This receptor was obtained from a man younger than 30 who had recovered from COVID-19. The rearrangement links TRBV7-9 to TRBJ1-2, with no clear D. The CDR3 nucleotides read TGTGCCAGCAGCTTAGACAGCCAGAACTATGGCTACACCTTC. Translated: CASSLDSQNYGYTF.